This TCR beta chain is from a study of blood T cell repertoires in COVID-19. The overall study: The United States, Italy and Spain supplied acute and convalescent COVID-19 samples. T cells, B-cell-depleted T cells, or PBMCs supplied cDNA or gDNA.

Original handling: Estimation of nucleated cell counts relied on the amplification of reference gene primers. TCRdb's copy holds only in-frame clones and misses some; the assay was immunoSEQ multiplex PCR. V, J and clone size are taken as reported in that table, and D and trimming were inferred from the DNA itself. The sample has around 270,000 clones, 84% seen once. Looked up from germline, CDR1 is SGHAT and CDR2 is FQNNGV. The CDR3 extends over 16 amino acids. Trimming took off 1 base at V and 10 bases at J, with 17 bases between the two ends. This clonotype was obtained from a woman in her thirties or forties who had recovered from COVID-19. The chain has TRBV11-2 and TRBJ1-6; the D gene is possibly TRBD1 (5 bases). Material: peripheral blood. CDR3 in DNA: TGTGCCAGCAGCTTAGGGCCCGGGGGATGGATCTCACCCCTCCACTTT. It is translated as CASSLGPGGWISPLHF.